This paragraph covers one T cell receptor beta chain sequence. No antigen is known for it. Trimming took off 1 base at V and 4 bases at J, with 8 bases between the two ends. Germline V gene lookup returns CDR1 MNHNS and CDR2 SASEGT. CDR3 length equals 14 residues. The source of the sample is a study of vaccination and CD4 T cells after COVID-19. Study details: Participants were administered two doses of either the BNT162b2 or the mRNA-1273 vaccine. Whole-study results and caveats: A median 86.3% of convalescent patients' SARS-CoV-2-reactive clones emerged only after vaccination. Convalescent patients' vaccine-specific clones were spike mono-reactive in 304 of 307 cases.

Sequencing of DNA taken from cultured CD4+ T cells relied on the Oncomine TCR Beta short-read assay. TCRdb reanalysed the PCR reads using MiXCR and keeps one entry per CDR3 protein. The sample yields some 17,000 distinct CDR3 sequences, approximately 58% seen once. Treatment reported: roughly 10-day PBMC culture with coronavirus spike peptide pools or control peptides (ViraFEST assay). The ViraFEST method relied on peptide pools to expand antigen-specific T cells, followed by TCR sequencing. The TCR comes from a human donor who had recovered from COVID-19. The chain combines TRBV6-1 with TRBJ1-5; D is uncertain. Material: CD4+ T cells from blood, cultured in vitro, obtained after SARS-CoV-2 vaccination. The CDR3: CASSEVGSNQPQHF. In nucleotides, the CDR3 is TGTGCCAGCAGTGAAGTAGGGAGTAATCAGCCCCAGCATTTT.